This TCR beta chain comes out of a study of blood T cell repertoires in COVID-19. Study-wide background: Material from acute and convalescent COVID-19 was sourced from the United States, Italy and Spain.

CDR3 size: 16 residues. V was pared by 5 bases and J by 10 bases, with 13 bases of the junction left unmatched. CDR1 and CDR2 from the germline V gene are SEHNR and FQNEAQ (reference sequence). Repertoires were generated with immunoSEQ multiplex PCR, while TCRdb's copy carries only in-frame clones and drops some. Here the sample spans 200,000 to 300,000 clones, over 80% being singletons. The sample taken for sequencing was peripheral blood. The V gene is TRBV7-9, the J gene TRBJ2-1; 11 nucleotides align to TRBD2. The clonotype was recovered from a middle-aged woman who had recovered from COVID-19. CDR3 in amino acids: CASSHRVAGGLREQFF. CDR3 in DNA: TGTGCCAGCAGCCACCGGGTAGCGGGGGGGCTGCGGGAGCAGTTCTTC.